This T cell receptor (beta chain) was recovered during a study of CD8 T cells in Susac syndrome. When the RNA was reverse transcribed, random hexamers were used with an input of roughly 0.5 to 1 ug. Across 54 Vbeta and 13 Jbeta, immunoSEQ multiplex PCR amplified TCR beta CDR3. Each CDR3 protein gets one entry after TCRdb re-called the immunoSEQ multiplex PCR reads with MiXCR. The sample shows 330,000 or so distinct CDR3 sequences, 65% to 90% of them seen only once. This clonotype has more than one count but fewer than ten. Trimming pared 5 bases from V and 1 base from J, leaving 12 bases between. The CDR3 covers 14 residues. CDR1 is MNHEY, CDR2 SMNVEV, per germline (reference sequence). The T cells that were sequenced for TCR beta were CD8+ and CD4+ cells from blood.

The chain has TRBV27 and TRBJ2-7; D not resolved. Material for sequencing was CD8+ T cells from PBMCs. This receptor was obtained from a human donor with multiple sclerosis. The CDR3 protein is CASSPRTGSYEQYF. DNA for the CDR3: TGTGCCAGCAGTCCCCGGACCGGTTCCTACGAGCAGTACTTC.